A selection of T cell receptor beta chains follows, all from one sample in a study of type 1 and type 2 diabetes patients. TCRdb reprocessed the multiplex PCR reads with MiXCR, giving one entry per CDR3 protein. The sample holds about 290,000 distinct CDR3 sequences, roughly 50% seen once. The sample taken for sequencing was peripheral blood mononuclear cells (PBMCs). The receptor set was obtained from a man aged 18 to 29 with type 2 diabetes. The CDR3 runs from the conserved cysteine through the conserved F or W. D genes are given only for firm matches. Some rows mark clone size as missing; the rest say once, few, many or name a class of expanded clone.

V,size,D,J,DNA,CDR3
TRBV7-2,few,-,TRBJ1-2,TGTGCCAGCAGCTTAGAGGGGGGCGCGAGGGGGGCTAACTATGGCTACACCTTC,CASSLEGGARGANYGYTF
TRBV13,few,TRBD1,TRBJ1-1,TGCGCCAGCAGCTGGACAGGCCACACTGAAGCTTTCTTT,CASSWTGHTEAFF
TRBV19,few,-,TRBJ2-1,TGTGCCAGTAGTGGGCCTTGGGGCCACAATGAGCAGTTCTTC,CASSGPWGHNEQFF
TRBV19,-,TRBD2,TRBJ2-1,TGTGCCAGTAGTGTCGGACTAGCGGTAAGCAATGAGCAGTTCTTC,CASSVGLAVSNEQFF
TRBV24-1,few,-,TRBJ2-2,TGTGCCTCCTCTAGAGGGGGAGGCCGGAGCGGGGAGCTGTTTTTT,CASSRGGGRSGELFF
TRBV19,few,-,TRBJ1-2,TGTGCCAGTAGTATATCGGACAGATACTATGGCTACACCTTC,CASSISDRYYGYTF
TRBV20-1,-,-,TRBJ1-5,TGCAGTGCTACGAAACAGGTCAGCAATCAGCCCCAGCATTTT,CSATKQVSNQPQHF
TRBV25-1,few,-,TRBJ2-2,TGTGCCAGCAGTGAATTGGGGGGAGGGGGCTACACCGGGGAGCTGTTTTTT,CASSELGGGGYTGELFF
TRBV7-3,-,TRBD1,TRBJ1-2,TGTGCCAGCAGTACCTGGACAGGGATCCTAAACTATGGCTACACCTTC,CASSTWTGILNYGYTF
TRBV2,-,-,TRBJ2-6,TGTGCCACATCCCGGGAAAGCTCTGGGGCCAACGTCCTGACTTTC,CATSRESSGANVLTF
TRBV2,-,-,TRBJ1-2,TGTGCCAGTGACAGCTCGCGGGGCTACACCTTC,CASDSSRGYTF
TRBV24-1,-,-,TRBJ2-5,TGTGCCACCAGTGATGTTGGGACCCAGTACTTC,CATSDVGTQYF
TRBV29-1,few,TRBD1,TRBJ2-7,TGCAGCGTCTTAGCCGGGACAGGGTACGAGCAGTACTTC,CSVLAGTGYEQYF
TRBV5-6,-,-,TRBJ2-7,TGTGCCAGCAGCAATGGACCGGCCTACGAGCAGTACTTC,CASSNGPAYEQYF
TRBV12-3/TRBV12-4,-,-,TRBJ2-5,TGTGCCAGCAGTCGAACGGGGACCGCCGGGACATCGAGAGGCCAAGAGACCCAGTACTTC,CASSRTGTAGTSRGQETQYF
TRBV5-1,-,-,TRBJ2-7,TGCGCCAGCAGCTCAGAGGGGCAGTTCCTCTACGAGCAGTACTTC,CASSSEGQFLYEQYF
TRBV7-8,many,-,TRBJ2-7,TGTGCCAGCAGCTTGGGCGGCAGGGAGCCGTACTTC,CASSLGGREPYF
TRBV19,few,-,TRBJ2-2,TGTGCCAGTAGTATAGATTGGCCCGGGGAGCTGTTTTTT,CASSIDWPGELFF
TRBV19,-,-,TRBJ1-1,TGTGCCTCTCGAACGGGGTTCAGCGGTGACACTGAAGCTTTCTTT,CASRTGFSGDTEAFF
TRBV10-3,-,-,TRBJ1-1,TGTGCCAGCAGCCACGGCGGGCCTGAAGCTTTCTTT,CASSHGGPEAFF
TRBV20-1,-,-,TRBJ2-1,TGCAGTGCTAGGAAGGGCAACCCTTACAATGAGCAGTTCTTC,CSARKGNPYNEQFF
TRBV19,-,-,TRBJ1-5,TGTGCCAGTAGTAGACGGGCCCGGAATCAGCCCCAGCATTTT,CASSRRARNQPQHF
TRBV19,-,TRBD1,TRBJ1-5,TGTGCCAGTATCGGACAGGGACATCAGCCCCAGCATTTT,CASIGQGHQPQHF
TRBV14,few,TRBD1,TRBJ1-4,TGTGCCAGCAGCCAAGAAGTGGGACAGGGACAGACTAATGAAAAACTGTTTTTT,CASSQEVGQGQTNEKLFF
TRBV11-2,few,-,TRBJ1-6,TGTGCCAGCAGCTTAGGGGGGATGACCCTCCACTTT,CASSLGGMTLHF
TRBV9,few,-,TRBJ2-7,TGTGCCAGCAGCGTGGACGACGAGCAGTACTTC,CASSVDDEQYF
TRBV3-1,-,-,TRBJ2-1,TGTGCCAGCAGCCCGATCCCAAGGGTCGTCCGCTCCTACAATGAGCAGTTCTTC,CASSPIPRVVRSYNEQFF
TRBV15,-,TRBD2,TRBJ2-7,TGTGCCACCAGCAGAGATCGGGCTAGCGGGTACGAGCAGTACTTC,CATSRDRASGYEQYF
TRBV15,-,TRBD2,TRBJ2-1,TGTGCCACCAGCAGGGTAGCGGGGGCCTCCTACAATGAGCAGTTCTTC,CATSRVAGASYNEQFF
TRBV5-4,-,TRBD2,TRBJ2-7,TGTGCCAGCAGCGAGCGGGGAGAACAGTACTTC,CASSERGEQYF
TRBV29-1,-,TRBD1,TRBJ2-7,TGCAGCGTTGAGGCGGGACAGGCCTACGAGCAGTACTTC,CSVEAGQAYEQYF
TRBV9,few,TRBD1,TRBJ1-6,TGTGCCAGCAGCGTAGATGAAGGGGGCTCCTTGATTTCACCCCTCCACTTT,CASSVDEGGSLISPLHF
TRBV7-2,once,TRBD1,TRBJ1-5,TGTGCCAGCAGCCCGCAAGTGACAGGGTACAATCAGCCCCAGCATTTT,CASSPQVTGYNQPQHF
TRBV7-2,-,TRBD2,TRBJ2-7,TGTGCCAGCAGCTCCACGATGGGGACTAGCGGTTTCTCCTACGAGCAGTACTTC,CASSSTMGTSGFSYEQYF
TRBV10-1,many,TRBD2,TRBJ2-7,TGCGCCAGCCGGACCGGGACTAGTGGAACCTACGAGCAGTACTTC,CASRTGTSGTYEQYF
TRBV10-2,-,TRBD2,TRBJ2-3,TGCGCCAGCAGACCTAGCGGGACCACAGATACGCAGTATTTT,CASRPSGTTDTQYF
TRBV2,many,-,TRBJ2-7,TGTGCCAGCATCGAGGGTCGGGGTGACGAGCAGTACTTC,CASIEGRGDEQYF
TRBV27,few,-,TRBJ1-1,TGTGCCAGCGCCAGAACGGCGGACACTGAAGCTTTCTTT,CASARTADTEAFF
TRBV10-1,few,-,TRBJ2-1,TGCGCCAGCAGTGATGGCCATGAGCAGTTCTTC,CASSDGHEQFF
TRBV28,-,TRBD2,TRBJ2-5,TGTGCCATCAGTCAATTAGCGGGGGTCGGGGAGACCCAGTACTTC,CAISQLAGVGETQYF
TRBV30,-,-,TRBJ1-6,TGTGCCTGGAGCATATCCGGCAGGGGAGTTGCACCCCTCCACTTT,CAWSISGRGVAPLHF
TRBV9,-,TRBD2,TRBJ2-1,TGTGCCAGCAGCCCCCACGGGGGGGGGATAGGAAATGAGCAGTTCTTC,CASSPHGGGIGNEQFF
TRBV5-1,-,-,TRBJ1-5,TGCGCCAGCAGCTTAGGGGTAAATCAGCCCCAGCATTTT,CASSLGVNQPQHF
TRBV10-1,few,-,TRBJ2-1,TGCGCCAGCAGTGATCCGAAGAGCTCCTACAATGAGCAGTTCTTC,CASSDPKSSYNEQFF
TRBV14,few,-,TRBJ2-1,TGTGCCAGCAGCCAAGACACCCTAGTAGGCGTTTATGAGCAGTTCTTC,CASSQDTLVGVYEQFF
TRBV5-6,-,TRBD2,TRBJ2-3,TGTGCCAGCAGAACTGGACTAGCGGGAGTCTCAGATACGCAGTATTTT,CASRTGLAGVSDTQYF
TRBV18,many,-,TRBJ1-1,TGTGCCAGCAGTCAGGGGCAGAACACTGAAGCTTTCTTT,CASSQGQNTEAFF
TRBV7-9,-,-,TRBJ2-1,TGTGCCAGCAGCCCCGGGTCTAGGGGAGTAGGTGAGCAGTTCTTC,CASSPGSRGVGEQFF
TRBV20-1,-,TRBD2,TRBJ2-5,TGCAGTGCCGGGACTAGCGGGAGTAGGGAGACCCAGTACTTC,CSAGTSGSRETQYF
TRBV12-3/TRBV12-4,-,-,TRBJ2-3,TGTGCCAGCAGTTTAAGGCGGGGTGGCACAGATACGCAGTATTTT,CASSLRRGGTDTQYF
TRBV19,-,-,TRBJ2-5,TGTGCCAGTAGTATAGTAGCCGAACAAGAGACCCAGTACTTC,CASSIVAEQETQYF
TRBV5-1,-,TRBD1,TRBJ1-2,TGCGCCAGCAGCGTGCCTGTCTTAGGGGACAGCGACTATGGCTACACCTTC,CASSVPVLGDSDYGYTF